This entry lists 30 T cell receptor beta chains sequenced from one sample in a study of glioma-infiltrating T cells after dendritic cell vaccination. The time point here: after dendritic cell vaccination, including at tumor progression/relapse. Assay: immunoSEQ multiplex PCR; the TCRdb copy retains only in-frame clones and omits some. This table holds roughly 88,000 clones, 81% found once. The sample in question was blood, obtained after dendritic cell vaccination. Receptor source: a human donor with glioblastoma.

The chain combines TRBV5-8 with TRBJ1-4, with 12 nucleotides matching TRBD1. Germline trimming cut 1 base from V and 2 bases from J; bases unmatched to any gene: 3. The CDR3 contains 17 residues. Germline lookup yields CDR1 SGHTS and CDR2 YDEGEE. The CDR3 DNA reads TGTGCCAGCAGCTTGAAGGGACAGGGGGCCACTAATGAAAAACTGTTTTTT. Protein sequence: CASSLKGQGATNEKLFF.

The count of this clone is one. The chain joins TRBV13 to TRBJ2-3; 13 nucleotides match TRBD2. This CDR3 spans 16 amino acids. The germline CDR1 and CDR2 sequences are PRHDT and FYEKMQ (reference sequence). Losses at the gene ends were 5 bases for V and 5 bases for J; bases not matched to a gene: 7. CDR3 sequence reads: CASSPLAGGPGDTQYF. CDR3 nucleotides: TGTGCCAGCAGCCCACTAGCGGGAGGGCCGGGAGATACGCAGTATTTT.

This clone has a single count. The CDR3 region is CASSPRGTSTDTQYF. CDR3 sequence (DNA): TGTGCCAGCAGTCCTCGAGGAACTAGCACAGATACGCAGTATTTT. V gene TRBV27 combines with J gene TRBJ2-3; D unclear. CDR1 is MNHEY and CDR2 is SMNVEV in the germline V gene (reference sequence). The V end was cut by 5 bases, the J end by 0 bases, with 12 bases between. The CDR3 is made up of 15 amino acids.

The V call is TRBV2, the J call TRBJ1-2; 9 positions match TRBD1. The V segment lost 6 bases and the J segment 3 bases; nucleotides outside the gene matches: 8. The CDR3 loop spans 15 amino acids. From germline, CDR1 is SNHLY and CDR2 FYNNEI. The CDR3, as DNA: TGTGCCAGCAGCGTAGGGGGACAGGGCTACTATGGCTACACCTTC. Protein: CASSVGGQGYYGYTF.

This CDR3 reads CASSYGVDTEAFF. The CDR3 DNA sequence: TGTGCCAGCAGTTACGGAGTCGACACTGAAGCTTTCTTT. This chain uses TRBV6-5 with TRBJ1-1; the D is unclear. The CDR3 sequence is 13 residues long. Between the trimmed V and J ends, which lost 2 bases and 3 bases, there was a span of 7 bases. Germline loops: CDR1 MNHEY, CDR2 SVGAGI.

J is TRBJ2-3 and V is TRBV6-5, with TRBD2 as a possible D gene (5 bases). CDR3 length: 16 amino acids. The ends were cut back, 2 bases at V and 0 bases at J, with 12 bases in the middle. Germline CDR1 MNHEY, CDR2 SVGAGI. The CDR3 sequence is CASSYVGLQSTDTQYF. As DNA, the CDR3 is TGTGCCAGCAGTTACGTAGGACTCCAGAGCACAGATACGCAGTATTTT.

The chain uses TRBV5-1 and TRBJ1-1; D possibly corresponds to TRBD1 (5 bases). V was pared by 0 bases and J by 6 bases, with 6 bases between. The CDR3 covers 12 residues. Germline CDR1 is SGHRS and CDR2 is YFSETQ. The CDR3 reads CASSLGQSEAFF. CDR3 DNA sequence: TGCGCCAGCAGCTTGGGACAGTCTGAAGCTTTCTTT.

The rearrangement uses TRBV9 and TRBJ2-5; D is perhaps TRBD2 (6 bases). From germline, CDR1 is SGDLS and CDR2 YYNGEE. Between the trimmed V and J ends, which lost 0 bases and 1 base, there was a span of 10 bases. CDR3 length: 15 amino acids. DNA for the CDR3: TGTGCCAGCAGCGTAGCCGGAGGGGTCCAAGAGACCCAGTACTTC. Translation gives CASSVAGGVQETQYF.

This clone was observed a few times. V is TRBV19 and J is TRBJ1-3, with a tentative D call TRBD1 (6 bases). V was shortened by 7 bases and J by 0 bases, with 16 bases between the two germline ends. Germline CDR1 LNHDA, CDR2 SQIVND (reference sequence). The CDR3 loop spans 16 amino acids. In DNA form, the CDR3 reads TGTGCCAGTACCTGGGCGGGGGCCCGCTCTGGAAACACCATATATTTT. Protein product: CASTWAGARSGNTIYF.

The chain combines TRBV18 with TRBJ2-1, with 9 nucleotides matching TRBD1. V shed 6 bases, J shed 9 bases, and the junction held 3 bases outside the gene matches. CDR3 length: 12 amino acids. Germline V CDR1 and CDR2: KGHSH, LQKENI. DNA of the CDR3: TGTGCCAGCTCGGACAGGGGAGGTGAGCAGTTCTTC. This sequence encodes CASSDRGGEQFF.

The chain uses TRBV27 and TRBJ1-4; D not certain. With 6 bases removed from V and 0 bases from J, the gap between germline ends came to 8 bases. The CDR3 consists of 14 residues. CDR1 is MNHEY and CDR2 is SMNVEV in the germline V gene (reference sequence). The CDR3 spells CASRATPTNEKLFF. The CDR3 DNA is TGTGCCAGCAGGGCCACCCCAACTAATGAAAAACTGTTTTTT.

The rearrangement joins TRBV7-2 to TRBJ1-6, with D possibly being TRBD1 (6 bases). Deletions cut 3 bases from V and 6 bases from J, with 12 bases between. Germline-derived CDR1 and CDR2 are SGHTA and FQGNSA. The CDR3 is 15 amino acids. In nucleotides, the CDR3 is TGTGCCAGCAGCTTCCAAAGCAGGGGTAATTCACCCCTCCACTTT. It encodes CASSFQSRGNSPLHF.

This clone was detected once. The chain uses TRBV19 and TRBJ1-1, with 7 nucleotides matching TRBD1. CDR3 length: 17 residues. Trimming cost V 7 bases and J 0 bases; bases outside gene matches: 14. Germline assignment: CDR1 LNHDA and CDR2 SQIVND (reference sequence). The CDR3 sequence is CASTSFTGTAMNTEAFF. DNA for the CDR3: TGTGCCAGTACCAGCTTCACCGGGACAGCAATGAACACTGAAGCTTTCTTT.

V and J are TRBV2 and TRBJ2-7; D perhaps matches TRBD2 (5 bases). The germline V and J ends were trimmed by 2 bases and 8 bases, with 10 bases remaining between them. The CDR3 loop spans 12 amino acids. The V gene's germline CDR1 is SNHLY and CDR2 FYNNEI. The CDR3 reads CASSENSGQQYV. The CDR3 nucleotides are TGTGCCAGCAGTGAAAACAGCGGCCAGCAGTACGTC.

This clone was seen a handful of times. The rearrangement uses TRBV7-9 and TRBJ1-4, with TRBD1 matching over 7 bases. The trim removed 4 bases at V and 3 bases at J, leaving 2 bases unmatched. This CDR3 is 14 amino acids long. Per germline, CDR1 SEHNR and CDR2 FQNEAQ (reference sequence). The CDR3: CASSSGQANEKLFF. Written as DNA, the CDR3 is TGTGCCAGCAGCTCCGGACAGGCTAATGAAAAACTGTTTTTT.

V gene TRBV7-8 combines with J gene TRBJ2-7; D unclear. Per the germline V gene, CDR1 is SGHVS and CDR2 is FQNEAQ. The CDR3 runs to 13 residues. Trimming stripped 3 bases from V and 7 bases from J, with 13 bases between. This CDR3 reads CASSLKSASEQYF. In nucleotides, the CDR3 is TGTGCCAGCAGCTTGAAGTCAGCGTCGGAGCAGTACTTC.

The chain employs TRBV10-3 and TRBJ1-5; no definite D call. Germline loops: CDR1 ENHRY, CDR2 SYGVKD. This CDR3 has 13 amino acids. V was pared by 8 bases and J by 0 bases, with 8 bases between. CDR3 DNA: TGTGCCATCGCGGTCGATAGCAATCAGCCCCAGCATTTT. This translates into CAIAVDSNQPQHF.

CDR3 amino acids: CASSLNQGTGNTIYF. The CDR3 nucleotides read TGTGCCAGCAGCTTAAACCAGGGAACTGGAAACACCATATATTTT. The J gene is TRBJ1-3, the V gene TRBV7-9; TRBD1 might be the D (5 bases). The CDR3 sequence is 15 residues long. The V and J ends lost 2 bases and 2 bases respectively, with 10 bases between them. CDR1 is SEHNR and CDR2 is FQNEAQ in the germline V gene (reference sequence).

V and J are TRBV9 and TRBJ1-1; D call uncertain. This CDR3 has 13 amino acids. Germline V gives CDR1 SGDLS, CDR2 YYNGEE. V was cut by 3 bases and J by 1 base, with 7 bases left in between. CDR3 DNA sequence: TGTGCCAGCAGCGAACGGTCGAACACTGAAGCTTTCTTT. Its translation: CASSERSNTEAFF. Using reference TRBV9 and TRBJ1-1 for the parts outside the CDR3, the full variable domain is DSGVTQTPKHLITATGQRVTLRCSPRSGDLSVYWYQQSLDQGLQFLIQYYNGEERAKGNILERFSAQQFPDLHSELNLSSLELGDSALYFCASSERSNTEAFFGQGTRLTVV.

CDR3 bases: TGTGCCAGCAGCTTTTGGACAGGGGGCCTTGACGGAAAGACCCAGTACTTC. The encoded protein is CASSFWTGGLDGKTQYF. This chain uses TRBV7-9 with TRBJ2-5; 11 nucleotides match TRBD1. The V and J ends lost 3 bases and 6 bases, in that order; junction bases with no gene match: 12. CDR1 and CDR2 (germline): SEHNR, FQNEAQ (reference sequence). This CDR3 contains 17 residues.

This clone was detected only a few times. CDR3 bases: TGTGCCAGCAGCTTTGCAAACTCTAACTATGGCTACACCTTC. This translates into CASSFANSNYGYTF. The rearrangement uses TRBV5-6 and TRBJ1-2; D gene uncertain. Per the germline V gene, CDR1 is SGHDT and CDR2 is YYEEEE. The CDR3 runs 14 residues. Trimming removed 2 bases from V and 0 bases from J, with 8 bases in between.

The chain has TRBV19 and TRBJ2-5; TRBD1 might be the D (6 bases). This CDR3 is built from 13 residues. Per germline, CDR1 LNHDA and CDR2 SQIVND (reference sequence). The V and J ends lost 6 bases and 3 bases respectively, with 11 bases between them. The CDR3 sequence: CASSYAGEETQYF. CDR3 nucleotide sequence: TGTGCCAGTAGCTACGCAGGGGAAGAGACCCAGTACTTC.

V usage is TRBV7-6 and J usage is TRBJ1-1, with no clear D. The CDR3 extends over 15 amino acids. V gave up 1 base and J gave up 4 bases, with 13 bases separating them. Germline V gene lookup returns CDR1 SGHVS and CDR2 FNYEAQ. This chain's CDR3 is CASSLGSGIGTEAFF. CDR3 bases: TGTGCCAGCAGCTTAGGCTCGGGGATAGGCACTGAAGCTTTCTTT.

V is TRBV7-8 and J is TRBJ2-5, with 8 bases fitting TRBD1. The CDR3 runs to 15 residues. Germline V lookup: CDR1 SGHVS, CDR2 FQNEAQ. The V and J ends lost 5 bases and 0 bases, in that order; junction bases with no gene match: 5. The CDR3 sequence is CASSRPGGYQETQYF. In DNA form, the CDR3 reads TGTGCCAGCAGCAGGCCAGGGGGCTACCAAGAGACCCAGTACTTC.

This clone was recorded a few times. One end of the junction fails to match germline, which may point to a read error. The chain's CDR3 is CASSPQGLEQFF. The CDR3 DNA is TGTGCCAGCTCTCCACAGGGGCTTGAGCAGTTCTTC. The chain links TRBV18 to TRBJ2-1, with 7 bases fitting TRBD1. Germline V gene data show CDR1 as KGHSH and CDR2 as LQKENI. The CDR3 sequence is 12 residues long.

This sequence joins TRBV29-1 and TRBJ1-1, with D maybe TRBD1 (6 bases). V was shortened by 6 bases and J by 1 base, with 18 bases between the two germline ends. This CDR3 spans 15 amino acids. Germline CDR1 is SQVTM and CDR2 is ANQGSEA. CDR3 in amino acids: CSVARSGQQNTEAFF. CDR3 DNA sequence: TGCAGCGTGGCGAGAAGTGGACAGCAGAACACTGAAGCTTTCTTT. The full variable domain, completed using reference TRBV29-1 and TRBJ1-1, is SAVISQKPSRDICQRGTSLTIQCQVDSQVTMMFWYRQQPGQSLTLIATANQGSEATYESGFVIDKFPISRPNLTFSTLTVSNMSPEDSSIYLCSVARSGQQNTEAFFGQGTRLTVV.

The chain is built from TRBV4-1 and TRBJ2-5, with D hard to call. Trimming stripped 4 bases from V and 3 bases from J, with 3 bases between. Germline-derived CDR1 and CDR2 are MGHRA and YSYEKL. The CDR3 spans 11 residues. CDR3 DNA sequence: TGCGCCAGCAGCCTCAAAGAGACCCAGTACTTC. This encodes CASSLKETQYF.

This rearrangement joins TRBV2 to TRBJ2-1; 7 positions agree with TRBD1. CDR1 SNHLY and CDR2 FYNNEI come from the germline V gene. This CDR3 has 15 amino acids. V gave up 4 bases and J gave up 2 bases; unmatched junction bases: 5. This chain's CDR3 is CASSGAGTAYNEQFF. In nucleotides, the CDR3 is TGTGCCAGCAGTGGGGCCGGGACAGCCTACAATGAGCAGTTCTTC.

This chain links TRBV7-9 with TRBJ2-2; D unclear. Germline loops: CDR1 SEHNR, CDR2 FQNEAQ (reference sequence). This CDR3 is 15 amino acids long. Deletions cut 2 bases from V and 0 bases from J, with 7 bases between. The CDR3 here is CASSLTPANTGELFF. CDR3 in DNA: TGTGCCAGCAGCTTAACTCCGGCGAACACCGGGGAGCTGTTTTTT.

The chain has TRBV2 and TRBJ2-7; 7 bases line up with TRBD1. Germline CDR1 SNHLY, CDR2 FYNNEI. Trimming cost V 4 bases and J 6 bases; bases outside gene matches: 6. The CDR3 has 13 amino acids. CDR3 loop: CASSGFDRVEQYV. CDR3 coding DNA: TGTGCCAGCAGTGGCTTTGACAGGGTCGAGCAGTACGTC.